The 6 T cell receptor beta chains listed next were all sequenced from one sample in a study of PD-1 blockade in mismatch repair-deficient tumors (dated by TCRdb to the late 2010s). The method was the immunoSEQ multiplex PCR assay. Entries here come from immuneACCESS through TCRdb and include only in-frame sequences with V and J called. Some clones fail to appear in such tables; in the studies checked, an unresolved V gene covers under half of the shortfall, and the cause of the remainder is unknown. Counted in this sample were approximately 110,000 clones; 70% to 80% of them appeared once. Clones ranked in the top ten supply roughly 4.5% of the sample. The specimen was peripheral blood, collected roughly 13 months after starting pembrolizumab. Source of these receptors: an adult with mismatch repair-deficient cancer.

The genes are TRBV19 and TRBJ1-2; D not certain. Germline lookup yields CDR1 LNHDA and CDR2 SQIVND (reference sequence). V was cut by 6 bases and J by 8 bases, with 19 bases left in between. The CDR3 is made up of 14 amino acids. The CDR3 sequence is CASRVRERSSGYTF. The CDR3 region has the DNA TGTGCCAGTAGAGTCCGGGAACGGTCGTCAGGCTACACCTTC.

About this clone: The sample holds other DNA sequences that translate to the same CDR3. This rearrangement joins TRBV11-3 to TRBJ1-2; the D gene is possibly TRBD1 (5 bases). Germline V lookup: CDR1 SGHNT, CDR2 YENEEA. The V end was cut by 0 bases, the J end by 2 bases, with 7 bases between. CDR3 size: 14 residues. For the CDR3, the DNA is TGTGCCAGCAGCTTAGAAACAGGAAACTATGGCTACACCTTC. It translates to CASSLETGNYGYTF. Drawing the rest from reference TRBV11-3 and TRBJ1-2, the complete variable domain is EAGVVQSPRYKIIEKKQPVAFWCNPISGHNTLYWYLQNLGQGPELLIRYENEEAVDDSQLPKDRFSAERLKGVDSTLKIQPAELGDSAVYLCASSLETGNYGYTFGSGTRLTVV.

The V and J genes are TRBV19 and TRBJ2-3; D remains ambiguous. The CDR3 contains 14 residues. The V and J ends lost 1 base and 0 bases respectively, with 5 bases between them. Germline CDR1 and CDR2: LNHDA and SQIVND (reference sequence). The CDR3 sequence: CASSIGVSTDTQYF. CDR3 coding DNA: TGTGCCAGTAGTATAGGGGTTAGCACAGATACGCAGTATTTT.

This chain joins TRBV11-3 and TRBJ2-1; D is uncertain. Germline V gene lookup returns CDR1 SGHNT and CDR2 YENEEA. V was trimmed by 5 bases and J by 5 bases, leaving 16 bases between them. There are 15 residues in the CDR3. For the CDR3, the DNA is TGTGCCAGCAGCGAATTCTCCGGTAAGGACAATGAGCAGTTCTTC. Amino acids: CASSEFSGKDNEQFF.

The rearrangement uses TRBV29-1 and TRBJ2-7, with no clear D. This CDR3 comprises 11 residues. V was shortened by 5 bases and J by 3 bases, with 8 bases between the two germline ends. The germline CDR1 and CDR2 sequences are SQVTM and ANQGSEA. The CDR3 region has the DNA TGCAGCGTTATAGGCAGCTACGAGCAGTACTTC. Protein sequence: CSVIGSYEQYF.

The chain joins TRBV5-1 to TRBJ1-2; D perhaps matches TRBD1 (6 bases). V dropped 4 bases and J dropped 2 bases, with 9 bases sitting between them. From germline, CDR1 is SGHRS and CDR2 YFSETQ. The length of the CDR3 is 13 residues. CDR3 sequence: CASSRDRNYGYTF. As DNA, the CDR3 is TGCGCCAGCAGCCGCGACAGGAACTATGGCTACACCTTC.